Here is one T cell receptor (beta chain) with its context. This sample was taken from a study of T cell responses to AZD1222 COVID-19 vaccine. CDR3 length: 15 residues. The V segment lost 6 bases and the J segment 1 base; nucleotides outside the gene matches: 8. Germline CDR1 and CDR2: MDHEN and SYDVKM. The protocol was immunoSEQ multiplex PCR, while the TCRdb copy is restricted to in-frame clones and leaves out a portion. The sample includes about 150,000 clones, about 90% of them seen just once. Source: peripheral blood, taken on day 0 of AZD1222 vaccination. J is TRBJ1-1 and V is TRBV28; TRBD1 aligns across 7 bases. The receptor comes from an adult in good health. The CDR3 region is CASSPRDSSNTEAFF. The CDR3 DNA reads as TGTGCCAGCAGCCCTCGGGACAGTTCGAACACTGAAGCTTTCTTT.